This T cell receptor (beta chain) appears in the sequencing data of a study of T cell responses to AZD1222 COVID-19 vaccine. Germline CDR1 and CDR2: KGHSH and LQKENI. After removal of 1 base from V and 8 bases from J, the junction contained 11 bases not matched to a gene. The CDR3 loop spans 17 amino acids. Sequencing was performed with immunoSEQ multiplex PCR; in TCRdb, only in-frame clones are kept and a portion is missing. Among about 160,000 clones listed, 80% to 95% were seen once. This specimen was peripheral blood, taken 28 days after the second AZD1222 dose. This TCR derives from an adult who received the AZD1222 COVID-19 vaccine. The chain couples TRBV18 to TRBJ1-4, with 9 nucleotides matching TRBD1. Written as DNA, the CDR3 is TGTGCCAGCTCACCACTAACACCGGGACAGGGAAGGGAAAAACTGTTTTTT. Encoded protein: CASSPLTPGQGREKLFF.